This T cell receptor beta chain was captured in a study of OX40 agonist ivuxolimab in advanced cancers. Profiled with immunoSEQ multiplex PCR; TCRdb holds only in-frame clones, not every one. The table records around 65,000 clones, around 90% of them present only once. CDR1 MNHEY and CDR2 SVGAGI come from the germline V gene. The CDR3 spans 15 residues. V was pared by 6 bases and J by 1 base, with 14 bases between. Study-wide results and caveats: Blood T cells, both CD4+ and CD8+, expanded clonally by week 6 at 0.1 to 3.0 mg/kg.

Concerning this clone itself: Its antigen is unidentified.

This receptor was taken from an adult with an advanced solid tumor such as melanoma, head and neck, liver or kidney cancer. The chain employs TRBV6-5 and TRBJ2-3; D unresolved. The starting material was CD4+ or CD8+ T cells sorted from blood, obtained in a trial of the OX40 agonist ivuxolimab. The CDR3 nucleotides read TGTGCCAGCAGGCTACAACGAGCGCGCACAGATACGCAGTATTTT. Amino acids: CASRLQRARTDTQYF.